This is a list of T cell receptor beta chains from one sample in a study of OX40 agonist ivuxolimab in advanced cancers. Assay used: immunoSEQ multiplex PCR; TCRdb lists only in-frame clones, some missing. The table has tens of thousands of clones, 83% seen once; the top ten hold 45% to 55%. The sample in question was CD4+ or CD8+ T cells sorted from blood, obtained in a trial of the OX40 agonist ivuxolimab. The origin of the receptors is an adult with an advanced solid tumor such as melanoma, head and neck, liver or kidney cancer. Both conserved end residues are part of each CDR3. Each record gives: V gene, clone size, J gene, D gene, CDR3 DNA, CDR3 protein. A D gene is named only where the DNA matches it firmly. Expanded clones are given a class, and other clones once, few, many or no size at all.

TRBV7-9	NA	TRBJ1-1	NA	TGTGCCAGCAGCCACGGGGGTCTTGAAGCTTTCTTT	CASSHGGLEAFF
TRBV5-6	NA	TRBJ2-7	NA	TGTGCCAGCAGCCCCTCGGGTTACTACGAGCAGTACTTC	CASSPSGYYEQYF
TRBV19	NA	TRBJ2-2	TRBD1	TGTGCCAGTAGTTTAGACAGGGTTATTTTTTCCGGGGAGCTGTTTTTT	CASSLDRVIFSGELFF
TRBV9	NA	TRBJ1-4	TRBD1	TGTGCCAGCAGCGCCCAGGGGGCAACTAATGAAAAACTGTTTTTT	CASSAQGATNEKLFF
TRBV7-8	NA	TRBJ1-5	NA	TGTGCCAGCAGCTTCCTCCGAGAGAATCAGCCCCAGCATTTT	CASSFLRENQPQHF
TRBV5-1	few	TRBJ2-4	TRBD1	TGCGCCAGCAGTCCCGGACAGGGAAACATTCAGTACTTC	CASSPGQGNIQYF
TRBV18	few	TRBJ1-2	NA	TGTGCCAGCTCACCAATGGCAGGGGACGTGTATGGCTACACCTTC	CASSPMAGDVYGYTF
TRBV7-9	NA	TRBJ2-5	NA	TGTGCCAGCAGCTTAGAGGGGCAGGTGGGGACCCAGTACTTC	CASSLEGQVGTQYF
TRBV7-9	NA	TRBJ2-1	TRBD2	TGTGCCAGCAGGTCCCCCGGGACTACTTACAATGAGCAGTTCTTC	CASRSPGTTYNEQFF
TRBV28	NA	TRBJ2-3	NA	TGTGCCAGCAGTTTATTGGGCGGGGGCACAGATACGCAGTATTTT	CASSLLGGGTDTQYF
TRBV11-2	NA	TRBJ2-7	TRBD1	TGTGCCAGCAGCCCCGGACAGGGCTACGAGCAGTACTTC	CASSPGQGYEQYF
TRBV2	NA	TRBJ2-2	NA	TGTGCCAGCAGTGAAGCGCCAGGAAGCTCAAGGGAGCTGTTTTTT	CASSEAPGSSRELFF
TRBV9	few	TRBJ2-1	TRBD2	TGTGCCAGCAGCGTAGGGGGCGGGAGCTTTTACAATGAGCAGTTCTTC	CASSVGGGSFYNEQFF
TRBV9	NA	TRBJ1-2	NA	TGTGCCAGCGACGCCTTTGACCGGGGGGGCTACACCTTC	CASDAFDRGGYTF
TRBV11-2	NA	TRBJ1-1	NA	TGTGCCAGCAGCACGCTCCTCCACCCGAACACTGAAGCTTTCTTT	CASSTLLHPNTEAFF
TRBV5-6	NA	TRBJ2-2	NA	TGTGCCAGCAGCTTGGCCGAGGGGTCGAACACCGGGGAGCTGTTTTTT	CASSLAEGSNTGELFF
TRBV11-1	once	TRBJ2-2	TRBD1	TGTGCCAGCAACCAGGGGGCCGGGGAGCTGTTTTTT	CASNQGAGELFF
TRBV5-1	NA	TRBJ1-2	TRBD1	TGCGCCAGCAGCCTCGGGACAGGGGGCGTCGGCTACACCTTC	CASSLGTGGVGYTF
TRBV2	NA	TRBJ1-5	NA	TGTGCCAGCAAGGAGGGATCGGGCAATCAGCCCCAGCATTTT	CASKEGSGNQPQHF
TRBV25-1	NA	TRBJ2-7	NA	TGTGCCAGCAGTCAGGGACCCTACGAGCAGTACTTC	CASSQGPYEQYF
TRBV9	NA	TRBJ2-5	TRBD2	TGTGCCAGCAGCGATACTAGCGGCCAAGAGACCCAGTACTTC	CASSDTSGQETQYF
TRBV9	NA	TRBJ2-6	NA	TGTGCCAGCAGCGTAGTGGGGATCTCTGGGGCCAACGTCCTGACTTTC	CASSVVGISGANVLTF
TRBV7-2	NA	TRBJ2-7	NA	TGTGCCAGCAGCTGGGCTGTGGGGGATTACGAGCAGTACTTC	CASSWAVGDYEQYF
TRBV19	NA	TRBJ1-1	NA	TGTGCCAGTAGTACAGGGGTATTGACTGAAGCTTTCTTT	CASSTGVLTEAFF
TRBV19	NA	TRBJ1-3	NA	TGTGCCAGTAGTTTCCAGGGATCTGGAAACACCATATATTTT	CASSFQGSGNTIYF
TRBV6-5	NA	TRBJ1-1	TRBD1	TGTGCCAGCAGCCCAGGACAGGGGAACACTGAAGCTTTCTTT	CASSPGQGNTEAFF
TRBV6-1	NA	TRBJ1-1	NA	TGTGCCAGCAGTGAACGGGACCTATATGAAGCTTTCTTT	CASSERDLYEAFF
TRBV14	NA	TRBJ2-7	NA	TGTGCCAGCAGCCAAAATTTTAACGAGCAGTACTTC	CASSQNFNEQYF
TRBV6-5	NA	TRBJ2-7	NA	TGTGCCAGCAGTACAGGGACAAACTACGAGCAGTACTTC	CASSTGTNYEQYF
TRBV27	NA	TRBJ2-1	TRBD2	TGTGCCAGCAGTTTATCAGGACTAGCGGGGCCAAGCTCCTACAATGAGCAGTTCTTC	CASSLSGLAGPSSYNEQFF
TRBV27	NA	TRBJ2-1	TRBD2	TGTGCCAGCAGTTTAATAGCGGGGAACTACAATGAGCAGTTCTTC	CASSLIAGNYNEQFF
TRBV29-1	NA	TRBJ2-7	NA	TGCAGCGTTGAAGATCCGCCGTCCTACGAGCAGTACTTC	CSVEDPPSYEQYF
TRBV29-1	few	TRBJ2-7	TRBD1	TGCAGCGTTAGACAGGGATCCTACGAGCAGTACTTC	CSVRQGSYEQYF
TRBV5-4	medium-sized	TRBJ2-1	TRBD2	TGTGCCAGCCGACTAGCGGGAGGATTTGTGAACAATGAGCAGTTCTTC	CASRLAGGFVNNEQFF
TRBV30	NA	TRBJ2-7	TRBD2	TGTGCCTGGGACCGGGAGGACTCCTACGAGCAGTACTTC	CAWDREDSYEQYF
TRBV27	few	TRBJ2-7	NA	TGTGCCAGCAGTTTATCGCAGGGGCCGGGGTACGAGCAGTACTTC	CASSLSQGPGYEQYF
TRBV19	NA	TRBJ1-1	NA	TGTGCCAGTAGTATAGCTAGTAACACTGAAGCTTTCTTT	CASSIASNTEAFF
TRBV5-5	NA	TRBJ1-2	TRBD1	TGTGCCAGCAGCTTGGATCAGGGGGCGCTCTATGGCTACACCTTC	CASSLDQGALYGYTF
TRBV27	NA	TRBJ2-7	TRBD2	TGTGCCAGCAGCCCCGGGGGGGGATCCTACGAGCAGTACTTC	CASSPGGGSYEQYF
TRBV5-1	NA	TRBJ2-7	TRBD2	TGCGCCAGCAGCTTGGAGTCTAGCGGGAGATTTTCCTACGAGCAGTACTTC	CASSLESSGRFSYEQYF
TRBV4-1	NA	TRBJ2-6	TRBD1	TGCGCCAGCAGCCAAACCCCACAGGGGATAGGGGCCAACGTCCTGACTTTC	CASSQTPQGIGANVLTF
TRBV2	NA	TRBJ1-4	TRBD1	TGTGCCAGCAGTTGGGACAGGGAGTGGGAAAAACTGTTTTTT	CASSWDREWEKLFF
TRBV19	NA	TRBJ1-1	NA	TGTGCCAGTATTAATACAGACACTGAAGCTTTCTTT	CASINTDTEAFF
TRBV6-6	few	TRBJ2-5	TRBD2	TGTGCCAGCAGTTACCCAGCCTCAGCGGGAGTGGAGACCCAGTACTTC	CASSYPASAGVETQYF
TRBV19	NA	TRBJ2-5	TRBD2	TGTGCCAGTAGTCCCTGGAGCGGGGGGGAGACCCAGTACTTC	CASSPWSGGETQYF
TRBV6-1	NA	TRBJ1-5	NA	TGTGCCAGCAGTGATGTGGAGCCCCAGCATTTT	CASSDVEPQHF
TRBV28	NA	TRBJ2-1	TRBD2	TGTGCCAGCAGAAAAGGACTAGTTACCCACAATGAGCAGTTCTTC	CASRKGLVTHNEQFF